Listed below are T cell receptor beta chains from one sample, sequenced in a study of blood T cell repertoires in COVID-19. Generated by immunoSEQ multiplex PCR, the TCRdb table keeps only in-frame clones and is missing some. Seen here are 70,000 to 95,000 clones, around 89% observed once, and the top ten hold roughly 2.5%. The sample consisted of peripheral blood. The receptor set was obtained from a man in his forties or fifties with COVID-19, enrolled during active disease. Both conserved end residues are part of each CDR3. A D gene is named only where the DNA matches it firmly. The size entry is marked missing in some rows and otherwise reads once, few, many or a size class.

clone_size	d_call	v_call	cdr3_length	j_call	cdr3_aa	cdr3_nt
NA	TRBD2	TRBV5-5	15	TRBJ2-3	CASSLRRGGADTQYF	TGTGCCAGCAGCTTGCGGCGGGGGGGGGCAGATACGCAGTATTTT
NA	TRBD1	TRBV27	15	TRBJ1-4	CASSLSWGQGEKLFF	TGTGCCAGCAGTTTATCCTGGGGACAGGGGGAAAAACTGTTTTTT
NA	NA	TRBV12-3/TRBV12-4	13	TRBJ1-2	CASSFPGSYGYTF	TGTGCCAGCAGTTTTCCAGGTTCCTATGGCTACACCTTC
NA	TRBD1	TRBV23-1	17	TRBJ1-6	CASSHSEDRGMNSPLHF	TGCGCCAGCAGTCACTCCGAGGACAGGGGTATGAATTCACCCCTCCACTTT
NA	NA	TRBV10-3	14	TRBJ2-7	CAISEGPGAYEQYF	TGTGCCATCAGTGAAGGTCCAGGGGCCTACGAGCAGTACTTC
NA	TRBD1	TRBV27	14	TRBJ2-7	CASSPDRSSYEQYF	TGTGCCAGCAGCCCGGACAGGAGCTCCTACGAGCAGTACTTC
NA	NA	TRBV18	13	TRBJ1-1	CASSSGRNTEAFF	TGTGCCAGCTCCTCGGGGAGGAACACTGAAGCTTTCTTT
NA	NA	TRBV6-5	14	TRBJ1-2	CASRRGIGNYGYTF	TGTGCCAGCAGGAGGGGGATCGGTAACTATGGCTACACCTTC
NA	TRBD1	TRBV5-1	17	TRBJ1-1	CASSLGQGNTWGTEAFF	TGCGCCAGCAGCCTAGGACAGGGGAACACGTGGGGCACTGAAGCTTTCTTT
NA	TRBD2	TRBV7-3	15	TRBJ2-3	CASSPSAGGTDTQYF	TGTGCCAGCAGCCCGTCGGCGGGGGGCACAGATACGCAGTATTTT
NA	NA	TRBV7-9	13	TRBJ1-6	CASSREINSPLHF	TGTGCCAGCAGCCGAGAAATAAATTCACCCCTCCACTTT
NA	TRBD1	TRBV7-2	13	TRBJ1-2	CASSSRGQWGYTF	TGTGCCAGCAGCTCCAGGGGGCAATGGGGCTACACCTTC
NA	NA	TRBV4-3	13	TRBJ1-1	CASSHLGARGAFF	TGCGCCAGCAGCCACCTGGGGGCGAGGGGGGCTTTCTTT
NA	TRBD2	TRBV5-1	16	TRBJ2-3	CASSLRAGVIGDTQYF	TGCGCCAGCAGCTTAAGAGCGGGGGTGATAGGGGATACGCAGTATTTT
NA	NA	TRBV4-1	16	TRBJ1-6	CASSQDGQGANSPLHF	TGCGCCAGCAGCCAAGATGGGCAGGGCGCTAATTCACCCCTCCACTTT
once	TRBD1	TRBV2	15	TRBJ1-6	CASSDRGLYNSPLHF	TGTGCCAGCAGTGACAGGGGGCTTTATAATTCACCCCTCCACTTT
NA	TRBD1	TRBV2	16	TRBJ1-5	CASSGQGAVGNQPQHF	TGTGCCAGCAGTGGGCAGGGGGCCGTCGGCAATCAGCCCCAGCATTTT
NA	TRBD1	TRBV3-1/TRBV3-2	15	TRBJ1-2	CASSQDSQGVYGYTF	TGTGCCAGCAGCCAAGATTCACAGGGGGTCTATGGCTACACCTTC
NA	NA	TRBV30	13	TRBJ1-2	CAWSVQGYIGYTF	TGTGCCTGGAGTGTACAGGGATACATCGGCTACACCTTC
few	NA	TRBV11-2	14	TRBJ2-2	CASSLRAGSGELFF	TGTGCCAGCAGCTTACGGGCAGGGTCCGGGGAGCTGTTTTTT
NA	TRBD1	TRBV4-1	15	TRBJ2-2	CASSPGQGNTGELFF	TGCGCCAGCAGCCCGGGACAGGGGAACACCGGGGAGCTGTTTTTT
once	NA	TRBV5-5	19	TRBJ1-6	CASSSGAAALPLYNSPLHF	TGTGCCAGCAGCTCCGGCGCGGCGGCCCTTCCCCTCTATAATTCACCCCTCCACTTT
few	NA	TRBV28	17	TRBJ1-5	CASASLFLSARGQPQHF	TGTGCCAGCGCCTCCCTCTTTCTTTCAGCCCGCGGTCAGCCCCAGCATTTT
NA	TRBD2	TRBV4-1	18	TRBJ2-1	CASSQRLYSGGADNEQFF	TGCGCCAGCAGCCAAAGACTCTATAGCGGGGGGGCGGACAATGAGCAGTTCTTC
NA	NA	TRBV7-8	15	TRBJ2-1	CASSLAWPADNEQFF	TGTGCCAGCAGCTTAGCGTGGCCCGCCGACAATGAGCAGTTCTTC
few	NA	TRBV27	15	TRBJ2-2	CASSLEGRNTGELFF	TGTGCCAGCAGTTTGGAGGGCCGGAACACCGGGGAGCTGTTTTTT
NA	TRBD1	TRBV7-2	18	TRBJ1-2	CASRQNGQGSFPSYGYTF	TGTGCCAGCAGACAAAACGGACAGGGTTCTTTTCCTAGCTATGGCTACACCTTC
few	NA	TRBV29-1	15	TRBJ2-7	CSVRVGGQFLGEQYF	TGCAGCGTTCGTGTCGGGGGACAGTTTTTGGGCGAGCAGTACTTC
NA	TRBD2	TRBV28	16	TRBJ2-5	CASSGLGAGGIETQYF	TGTGCCAGCAGTGGCCTGGGAGCGGGGGGTATTGAGACCCAGTACTTC
NA	NA	TRBV6-5	13	TRBJ1-6	CASIPGGVSPLHF	TGTGCCAGCATCCCTGGGGGGGTTTCACCCCTCCACTTT
NA	TRBD2	TRBV18	18	TRBJ2-1	CASSPLETIAGGRNEQFF	TGTGCCAGCTCACCACTTGAGACTATAGCGGGGGGGCGCAATGAGCAGTTCTTC
NA	TRBD1	TRBV12-3/TRBV12-4	13	TRBJ1-2	CASTYRGGYGYTF	TGTGCCAGCACCTACAGGGGAGGCTATGGCTACACCTTC
NA	TRBD1	TRBV5-1	16	TRBJ1-1	CASSLAQGAVDTEAFF	TGCGCCAGCAGCTTGGCCCAGGGGGCTGTGGACACTGAAGCTTTCTTT
NA	NA	TRBV6-6	14	TRBJ1-6	CASRRQDRNSPLHF	TGTGCCAGCAGGCGACAGGATAGAAATTCACCCCTCCACTTT
NA	TRBD1	TRBV5-4	14	TRBJ2-5	CASSWTGGDETQYF	TGTGCCAGCAGCTGGACAGGGGGCGATGAGACCCAGTACTTC
NA	TRBD1	TRBV2	15	TRBJ1-2	CASRARQGGIYGYTF	TGTGCCAGCAGGGCAAGACAGGGGGGGATCTATGGCTACACCTTC
NA	NA	TRBV30	13	TRBJ2-1	CAWSVLSDNEQFF	TGTGCCTGGAGTGTACTATCCGACAATGAGCAGTTCTTC
NA	TRBD1	TRBV7-8	15	TRBJ2-1	CASGGADRYYNEQFF	TGTGCCAGCGGCGGAGCGGACAGGTACTACAATGAGCAGTTCTTC
NA	TRBD1	TRBV18	13	TRBJ2-1	CASSPTRQGGQFF	TGTGCCAGCTCACCGACTCGACAGGGGGGGCAGTTCTTC
NA	NA	TRBV14	14	TRBJ1-2	CASRPRGANYGYTF	TGTGCCAGCAGACCTAGGGGCGCGAACTATGGCTACACCTTC
NA	TRBD2	TRBV9	15	TRBJ2-1	CASSVTSGGYNEQFF	TGTGCCAGCAGCGTAACTAGCGGGGGTTACAATGAGCAGTTCTTC
NA	NA	TRBV25-1	12	TRBJ1-1	CASRPGGLEAFF	TGTGCCAGCAGGCCGGGGGGTCTTGAAGCTTTCTTT
NA	NA	TRBV5-8	13	TRBJ2-5	CASSPGTQETQYF	TGTGCCAGCAGCCCCGGGACTCAAGAGACCCAGTACTTC
NA	TRBD1	TRBV11-2	16	TRBJ2-7	CASSSIQDRGPYEQYF	TGTGCCAGCAGCTCTATACAAGACAGGGGCCCCTACGAGCAGTACTTC
NA	TRBD1	TRBV5-1	16	TRBJ2-2	CASSLAVRGRGGELFF	TGCGCCAGCAGCTTGGCCGTCAGGGGGCGAGGCGGGGAGCTGTTTTTT
once	TRBD1	TRBV30	15	TRBJ1-2	CAWSYSGTGGEGYTF	TGTGCCTGGAGTTACTCCGGGACAGGGGGCGAAGGCTACACCTTC
NA	TRBD2	TRBV6-5	15	TRBJ2-1	CASRHLAGGSNEQFF	TGTGCCAGCAGACACCTAGCGGGGGGGAGCAATGAGCAGTTCTTC
NA	TRBD1	TRBV13	14	TRBJ2-5	CASSTTGGAETQYF	TGTGCCAGCAGCACCACAGGGGGCGCGGAGACCCAGTACTTC
NA	TRBD2	TRBV7-9	17	TRBJ2-3	CASSPRLAGAGTDTQYF	TGTGCCAGCAGCCCAAGACTAGCGGGGGCCGGCACAGATACGCAGTATTTT
NA	TRBD1	TRBV19	15	TRBJ2-1	CASSIGQGADNEQFF	TGTGCCAGTAGTATCGGACAGGGGGCAGACAATGAGCAGTTCTTC
NA	TRBD1	TRBV29-1	14	TRBJ2-7	CSVGGTVALREQYF	TGCAGCGTTGGGGGGACAGTGGCCCTAAGAGAGCAGTACTTC
NA	NA	TRBV27	15	TRBJ2-7	CASSLFGSGSYEQYF	TGTGCCAGCAGTTTATTCGGTAGCGGCTCCTACGAGCAGTACTTC